Listed below are T cell receptor beta chains from one sample, sequenced in a study of shared clonotypes between healthy human individuals. This table comes from immunoSEQ multiplex PCR, and its TCRdb copy is limited to in-frame clones, with some not included. The sample shows around 1,900,000 clones, 93% of them seen only once. Sequencing was performed on naive CD8+ T cells from PBMCs. All receptors derive from a man between 18 and 35 years old in good health. Some clones in this sample may be carry-over from other donors' samples. Both conserved end residues are part of each CDR3. The D gene is left open where the match is weak. Not every row has a clone size; where given, it reads once, few, many or a size class.

size,V,D,J,DNA,CDR3
.,TRBV12-5,TRBD1,TRBJ2-1,TGTGCTAGTGTTGGGGACAGTAACTTCAATGAGCAGTTCTTC,CASVGDSNFNEQFF
.,TRBV6-1,.,TRBJ1-3,TGTGCCAGCAGTGAGACTTCGACTGGAAACACCATATATTTT,CASSETSTGNTIYF
.,TRBV19,.,TRBJ2-7,TGTGCCAGTAGTAACTTTGGGAGCTACTACGAGCAGTACTTC,CASSNFGSYYEQYF
.,TRBV11-2,TRBD1,TRBJ2-7,TGTGCCAGCCGGGACAGGGGATCTCACGAGCAGTACTTC,CASRDRGSHEQYF
once,TRBV27,TRBD2,TRBJ2-1,TGTGCCAGCAGCCCAGCGGGAGGATACAATGAGCAGTTCTTC,CASSPAGGYNEQFF
.,TRBV14,.,TRBJ2-2,TGTGCCAGCAGCTCGCACGCCTCCCTAAGAGGCGGGGAGCTGTTTTTT,CASSSHASLRGGELFF
.,TRBV7-9,.,TRBJ2-3,TGTGCCAGCAGCCCCGGGATCCCAGATACGCAGTATTTT,CASSPGIPDTQYF
.,TRBV4-2,.,TRBJ1-5,TGTGCCAGCAGCCAAGATGGTGGGACCGGCAATCAGCCCCAGCATTTT,CASSQDGGTGNQPQHF
.,TRBV4-1,.,TRBJ1-2,TGCGCCAGCAGCCAAGAGAAGGGTACCTTGTATGGCTACACCTTC,CASSQEKGTLYGYTF
.,TRBV27,.,TRBJ2-5,TGTGCCAGCAGTTTCGGGACCGGGGAGACCCAGTACTTC,CASSFGTGETQYF
.,TRBV4-2,TRBD2,TRBJ2-1,TGTGCCAGCAGCCAAGAATGGACTAGCGGGAGGCTTTACAATGAGCAGTTCTTC,CASSQEWTSGRLYNEQFF